These 10 T cell receptor beta chains came from one sample sequenced in a study of beta chain features in type 1 diabetes. The sequenced template was cDNA made from the entire isolated RNA. Sequenced by immunoSEQ multiplex PCR; TCRdb stores in-frame clones only, minus some. The sample includes fewer than 550,000 clones, 10% to 12% of them seen just once. The sample comprised naive CD4+ T cells from blood. These receptors came from a woman aged 18-30 years in good health.

The chain recombines TRBV7-2 with TRBJ1-2, with TRBD1 as a possible D gene (5 bases). The CDR3 spans 14 residues. The germline gives CDR1 SGHTA, CDR2 FQGNSA. The V and J ends lost 7 bases and 7 bases respectively, with 19 bases between them. The CDR3 loop is CASTAQGLGPGYTF. The CDR3, as DNA: TGTGCCAGCACGGCCCAGGGCCTGGGGCCTGGCTACACCTTC.

The chain has TRBV7-2 and TRBJ2-3; 8 positions agree with TRBD2. The CDR3 loop spans 16 amino acids. CDR1 is SGHTA and CDR2 is FQGNSA in the germline V gene. V shed 5 bases, J shed 4 bases, and the junction held 11 bases outside the gene matches. This CDR3 reads CASSPLGAGGADTQYF. CDR3 nucleotides: TGTGCCAGCAGCCCCCTGGGGGCGGGAGGTGCAGATACGCAGTATTTT.

V and J are TRBV30 and TRBJ2-6, with TRBD1 matching over 8 bases. Germline V gene data show CDR1 as GTSNPN and CDR2 as SVGIG (reference sequence). Germline trimming cut 3 bases from V and 1 base from J; bases unmatched to any gene: 5. The CDR3 has 16 residues. The CDR3 protein is CAWSRDRWSGANVLTF. CDR3 nucleotide sequence: TGTGCCTGGAGCCGGGACAGGTGGTCTGGGGCCAACGTCCTGACTTTC.

V usage is TRBV7-2 and J usage is TRBJ2-7; no reliable D call. CDR3 length: 15 residues. The germline gives CDR1 SGHTA, CDR2 FQGNSA. With 1 base removed from V and 3 bases from J, the gap between germline ends came to 13 bases. CDR3 nucleotide sequence: TGTGCCAGCAGCTTAGGAGTCGGCTTGGTCTACGAGCAGTACTTC. Translating gives CASSLGVGLVYEQYF.

This clone appeared a few times. The chain carries TRBV18 and TRBJ1-1; TRBD1 might be the D (5 bases). Germline loops: CDR1 KGHSH, CDR2 LQKENI. V shed 3 bases and J shed 6 bases, with 11 bases lying between them. The length of the CDR3 is 13 residues. The CDR3 region is CASSPQGRAEAFF. CDR3 in DNA: TGTGCCAGCTCACCGCAGGGAAGGGCTGAAGCTTTCTTT.

This clone was observed a few times. This rearrangement joins TRBV1 to TRBJ2-3; the table calls TRBD1, which could not be checked here. TRBV1 is designated a pseudogene. The length of the CDR3 is 15 residues. The CDR3 nucleotides read TGCACCAGCAGCCTGGGACAGGGGGACACAGATACGCAGTATTTT. Translation gives CTSSLGQGDTDTQYF.

This clone was observed a few times. The J gene is TRBJ2-3, the V gene TRBV19; 11 bases match TRBD2. CDR1 is LNHDA and CDR2 is SQIVND in the germline V gene (reference sequence). Unmatched junction bases numbered 6, after V lost 6 bases and J lost 4 bases. This CDR3 comprises 15 residues. CDR3 DNA: TGTGCCAGTAGGGCGTTAGCGGGAGGGCCAGATACGCAGTATTTT. The encoded protein is CASRALAGGPDTQYF.

There are many counts of this clone. The germline gene is not matched at one end of the junction; a read error may be the cause. The V gene is TRBV7-2, the J gene TRBJ2-5; D might be TRBD1 (5 bases). Per germline, CDR1 SGHTA and CDR2 FQGNSA. The CDR3 is made up of 14 amino acids. CDR3 amino acids: CASSFLTGQGTQYF. The CDR3 DNA follows: TGTGCCAGCAGCTTTCTTACAGGCCAAGGGACCCAGTACTTC.

The chain combines TRBV7-7 with TRBJ2-5, with D tentatively TRBD1 or TRBD2 (5 bases each). Between the trimmed V and J ends, which lost 1 base and 6 bases, there was a span of 15 bases. The CDR3 covers 15 residues. Looked up from germline, CDR1 is SSHAT and CDR2 is FNYEAQ (reference sequence). Here the CDR3 DNA reads TGTGCCAGCAGCTTAGAGGGGACGGCTAGGCAGACCCAGTACTTC. Translation gives CASSLEGTARQTQYF.

The V call is TRBV6-1, the J call TRBJ2-7, with D possibly called TRBD1 or TRBD2 (6 bases each). Deletions cut 6 bases from V and 3 bases from J, with 15 bases between. This CDR3 has 14 amino acids. Germline V gene sequence: CDR1 MNHNS, CDR2 SASEGT. CDR3 bases: TGTGCCAGCAGATCATACGAGGGGGGCTACGAGCAGTACGTC. This encodes CASRSYEGGYEQYV.